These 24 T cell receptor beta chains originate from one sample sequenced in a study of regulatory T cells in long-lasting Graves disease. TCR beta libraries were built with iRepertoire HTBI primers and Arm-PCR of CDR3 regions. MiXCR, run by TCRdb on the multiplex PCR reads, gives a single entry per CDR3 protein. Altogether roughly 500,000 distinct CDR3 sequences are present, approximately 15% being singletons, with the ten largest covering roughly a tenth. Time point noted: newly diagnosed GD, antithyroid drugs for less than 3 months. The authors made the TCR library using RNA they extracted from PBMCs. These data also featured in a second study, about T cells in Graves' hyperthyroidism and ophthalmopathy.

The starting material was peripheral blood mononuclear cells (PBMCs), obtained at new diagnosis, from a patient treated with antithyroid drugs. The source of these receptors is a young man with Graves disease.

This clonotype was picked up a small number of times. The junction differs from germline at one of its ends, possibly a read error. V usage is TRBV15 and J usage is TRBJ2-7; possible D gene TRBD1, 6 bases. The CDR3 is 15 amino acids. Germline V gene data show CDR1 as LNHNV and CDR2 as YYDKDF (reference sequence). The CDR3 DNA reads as TGTGCCACCAGCACCACAGGGCTTCCAACCTACGAGCAGTGCTTC. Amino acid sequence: CATSTTGLPTYEQCF.

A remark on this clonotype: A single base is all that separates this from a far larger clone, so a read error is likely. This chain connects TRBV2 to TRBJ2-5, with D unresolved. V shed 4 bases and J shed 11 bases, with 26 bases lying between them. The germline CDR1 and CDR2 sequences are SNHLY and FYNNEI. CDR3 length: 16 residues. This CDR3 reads CASSVSWVSSYNEQYF. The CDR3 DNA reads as TGTGCCAGCAGTGTTTCCTGGGTAAGCTCCTACAATGAGCAGTACTTC. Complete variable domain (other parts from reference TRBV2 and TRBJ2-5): EPEVTQTPSHQVTQMGQEVILRCVPISNHLYFYWYRQILGQKVEFLVSFYNNEISEKSEIFDDQFSVERPDGSNFTLKIRSTKLEDSAMYFCASSVSWVSSYNEQYFGPGTRLLVL.

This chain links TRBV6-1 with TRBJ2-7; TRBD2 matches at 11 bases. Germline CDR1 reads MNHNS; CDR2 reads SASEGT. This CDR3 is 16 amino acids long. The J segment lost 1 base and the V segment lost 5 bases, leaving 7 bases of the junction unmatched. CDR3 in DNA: TGTGCCAGCAGTCGATTAAGACTAGCGGGATCCTACGAGCAGTACTTC. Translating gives CASSRLRLAGSYEQYF.

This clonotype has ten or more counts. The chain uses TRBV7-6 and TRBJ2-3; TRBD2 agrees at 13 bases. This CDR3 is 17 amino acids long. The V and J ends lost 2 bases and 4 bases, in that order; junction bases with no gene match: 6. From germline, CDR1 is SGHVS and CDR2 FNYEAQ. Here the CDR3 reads CASSLPQTSGGPDTQYF. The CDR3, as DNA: TGTGCCAGCAGCTTACCTCAGACTAGCGGGGGGCCAGATACGCAGTATTTT.

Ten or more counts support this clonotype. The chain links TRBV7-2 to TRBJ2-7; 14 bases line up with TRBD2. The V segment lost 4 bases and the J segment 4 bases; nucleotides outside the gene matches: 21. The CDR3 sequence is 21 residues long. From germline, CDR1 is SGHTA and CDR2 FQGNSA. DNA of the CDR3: TGTGCCAGCAGCTCCCTCTACCGGACTAGCGGGAGGAAGGCTGAGTCGTACGAGCAGTACTTC. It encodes CASSSLYRTSGRKAESYEQYF.

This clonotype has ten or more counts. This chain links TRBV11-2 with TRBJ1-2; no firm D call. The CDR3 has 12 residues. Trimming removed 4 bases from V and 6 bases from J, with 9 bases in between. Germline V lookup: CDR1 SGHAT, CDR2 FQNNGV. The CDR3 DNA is TGTGCCAGCAGCTCCGGGGTCGATGGCTACACCTTC. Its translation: CASSSGVDGYTF. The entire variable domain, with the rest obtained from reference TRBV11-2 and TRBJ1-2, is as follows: EAGVAQSPRYKIIEKRQSVAFWCNPISGHATLYWYQQILGQGPKLLIQFQNNGVVDDSQLPKDRFSAERLKGVDSTLKIQPAKLEDSAVYLCASSSGVDGYTFGSGTRLTVV.

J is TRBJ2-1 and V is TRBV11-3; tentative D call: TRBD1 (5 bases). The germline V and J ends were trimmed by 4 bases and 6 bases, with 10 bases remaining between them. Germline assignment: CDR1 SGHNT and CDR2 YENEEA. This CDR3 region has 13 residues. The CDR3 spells CASSSGHSNEQFF. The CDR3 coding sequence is TGTGCCAGCAGCTCCGGACATTCCAATGAGCAGTTCTTC.

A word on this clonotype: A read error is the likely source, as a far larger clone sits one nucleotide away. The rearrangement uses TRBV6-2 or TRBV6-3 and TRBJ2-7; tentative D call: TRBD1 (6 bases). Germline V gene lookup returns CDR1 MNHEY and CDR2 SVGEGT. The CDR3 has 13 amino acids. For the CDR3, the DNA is TGTGCCAGCAGCCGGGGACAAGACTACGAGCGGTACTTC. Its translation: CASSRGQDYERYF.

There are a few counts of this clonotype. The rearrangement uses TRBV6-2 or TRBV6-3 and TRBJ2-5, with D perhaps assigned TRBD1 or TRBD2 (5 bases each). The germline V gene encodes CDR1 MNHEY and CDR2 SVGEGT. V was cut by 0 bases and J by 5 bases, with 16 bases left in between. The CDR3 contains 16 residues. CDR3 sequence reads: CASSYSSTGRSETQYF. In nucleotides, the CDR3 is TGTGCCAGCAGTTACTCGTCAACGGGACGGTCGGAGACCCAGTACTTC.

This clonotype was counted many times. CDR3 coding DNA: TGTGCCAGCAATACGGGGGAGCACAATGAGCAGTTCTTC. It translates to CASNTGEHNEQFF. The chain is built from TRBV6-2 or TRBV6-3 and TRBJ2-1; possible D gene TRBD2, 6 bases. There are 13 residues in the CDR3. In germline, CDR1 is MNHEY, CDR2 SVGEGT. Trimming cost V 7 bases and J 5 bases, with 12 bases left between them.

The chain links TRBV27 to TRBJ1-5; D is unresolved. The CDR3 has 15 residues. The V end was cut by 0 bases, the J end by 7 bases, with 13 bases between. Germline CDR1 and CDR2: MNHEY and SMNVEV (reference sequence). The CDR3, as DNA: TGTGCCAGCAGTTTATCGAGGGCTACGGGGCAGCCCCAGCATTTT. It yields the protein CASSLSRATGQPQHF.

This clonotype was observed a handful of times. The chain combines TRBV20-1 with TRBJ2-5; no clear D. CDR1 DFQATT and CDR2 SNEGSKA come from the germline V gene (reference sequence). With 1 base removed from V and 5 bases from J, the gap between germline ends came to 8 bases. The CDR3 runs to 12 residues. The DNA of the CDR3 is TGCAGTGCTAGAGCCCGTCGTGAGACCCAGTACTTC. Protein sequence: CSARARRETQYF.

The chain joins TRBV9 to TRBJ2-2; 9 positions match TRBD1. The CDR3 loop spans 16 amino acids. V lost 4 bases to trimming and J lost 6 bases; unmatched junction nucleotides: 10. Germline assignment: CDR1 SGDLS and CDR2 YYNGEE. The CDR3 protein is CASSQRPGQGAGELFF. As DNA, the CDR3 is TGTGCCAGCAGCCAACGGCCGGGACAGGGCGCCGGGGAGCTGTTTTTT.

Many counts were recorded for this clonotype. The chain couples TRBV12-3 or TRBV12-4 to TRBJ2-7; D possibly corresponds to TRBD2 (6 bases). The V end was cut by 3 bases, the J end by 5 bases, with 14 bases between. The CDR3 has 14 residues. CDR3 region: CASSLSASADEQYF. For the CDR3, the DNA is TGTGCCAGCAGTTTGTCAGCTAGCGCCGACGAGCAGTACTTC.

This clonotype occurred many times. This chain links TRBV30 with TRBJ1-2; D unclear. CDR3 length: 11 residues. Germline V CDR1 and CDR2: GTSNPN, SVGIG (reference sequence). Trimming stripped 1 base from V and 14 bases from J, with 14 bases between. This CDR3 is CAWSDSSSRTF. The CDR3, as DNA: TGTGCCTGGAGTGATTCAAGCTCAAGGACCTTC.

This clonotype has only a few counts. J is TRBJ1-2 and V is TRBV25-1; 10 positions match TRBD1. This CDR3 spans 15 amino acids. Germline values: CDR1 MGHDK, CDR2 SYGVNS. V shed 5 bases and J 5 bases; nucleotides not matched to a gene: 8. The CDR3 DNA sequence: TGTGCCAGCAGTCCGCGGACAGGGGGTACGTATGGCTACACCTTC. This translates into CASSPRTGGTYGYTF.

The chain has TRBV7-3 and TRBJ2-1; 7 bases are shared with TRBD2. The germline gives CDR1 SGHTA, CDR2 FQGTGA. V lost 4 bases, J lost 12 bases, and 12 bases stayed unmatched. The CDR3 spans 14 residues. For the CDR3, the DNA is TGTGCCAGCAGCTCCCAACTGGGAGCTAGCGGGCAGTTCTTC. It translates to CASSSQLGASGQFF.

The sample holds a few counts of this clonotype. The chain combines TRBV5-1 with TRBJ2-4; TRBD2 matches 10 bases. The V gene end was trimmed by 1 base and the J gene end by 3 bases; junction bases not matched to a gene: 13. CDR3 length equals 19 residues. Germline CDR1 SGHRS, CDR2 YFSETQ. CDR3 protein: CASSLRLLAGAGGKNIQYF. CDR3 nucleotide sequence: TGCGCCAGCAGCTTGAGGTTGCTAGCGGGAGCGGGAGGCAAAAACATTCAGTACTTC.

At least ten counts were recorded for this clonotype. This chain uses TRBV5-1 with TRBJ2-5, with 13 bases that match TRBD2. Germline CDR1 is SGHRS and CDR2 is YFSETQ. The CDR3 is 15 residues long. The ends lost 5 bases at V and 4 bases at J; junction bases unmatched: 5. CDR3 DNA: TGCGCCAGCAGACTAGCGGGAGGGCCTGGAGAGACCCAGTACTTC. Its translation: CASRLAGGPGETQYF.

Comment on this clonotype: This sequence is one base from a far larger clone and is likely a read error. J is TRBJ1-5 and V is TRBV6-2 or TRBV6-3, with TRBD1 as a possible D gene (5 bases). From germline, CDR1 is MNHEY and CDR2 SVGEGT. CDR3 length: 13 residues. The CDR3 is CASIERGYHPQHF. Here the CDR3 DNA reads TGTGCCAGCATCGAACGGGGGTATCATCCCCAGCATTTT.

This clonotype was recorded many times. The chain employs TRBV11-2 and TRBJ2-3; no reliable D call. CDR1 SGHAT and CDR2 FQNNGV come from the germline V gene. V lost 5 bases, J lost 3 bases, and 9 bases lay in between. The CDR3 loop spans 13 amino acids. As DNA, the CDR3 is TGTGCCAGCAGCAAAGAGCGAACAGATACGCAGTATTTT. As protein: CASSKERTDTQYF.

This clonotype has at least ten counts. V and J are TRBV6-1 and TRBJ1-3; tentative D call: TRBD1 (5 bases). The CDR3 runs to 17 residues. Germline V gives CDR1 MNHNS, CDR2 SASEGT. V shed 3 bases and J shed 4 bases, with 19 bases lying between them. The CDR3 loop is CASSEIQDRVAGNTIYF. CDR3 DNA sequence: TGTGCCAGCAGTGAGATACAGGACCGGGTAGCCGGAAACACCATATATTTT.

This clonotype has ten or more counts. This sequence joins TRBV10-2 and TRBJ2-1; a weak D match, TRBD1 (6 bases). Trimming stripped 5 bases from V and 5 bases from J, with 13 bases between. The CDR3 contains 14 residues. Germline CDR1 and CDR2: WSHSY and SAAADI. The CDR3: CASSPGTINNEQFF. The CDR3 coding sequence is TGCGCCAGCAGTCCCGGGACAATCAACAATGAGCAGTTCTTC.

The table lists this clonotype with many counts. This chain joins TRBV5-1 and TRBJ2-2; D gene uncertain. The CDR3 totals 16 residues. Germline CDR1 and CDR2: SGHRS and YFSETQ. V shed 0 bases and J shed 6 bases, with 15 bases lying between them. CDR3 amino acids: CASSLGARPGAGELFF. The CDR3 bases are TGCGCCAGCAGCTTGGGGGCGCGTCCCGGCGCCGGGGAGCTGTTTTTT.